One and the same sample provided the 16 T cell receptor beta chains below, sequenced in a study of post-analysis software for immune sequencing data. Whole-study results and caveats: TRBV5-6, TRBV5-1 and TRBV20-1 were among about 5 TRBV segments more frequent in patients than controls.

Their cognate antigens are unknown. Unique molecular identifiers tagged the TCR beta cDNA libraries. TCRdb recomputed calls from the PCR reads with MiXCR, one row per CDR3 protein. This table has about 570,000 distinct CDR3 sequences, 34% appearing once. Sequencing was done on a sample of blood. The receptors were gathered from a girl under 18 with multiple sclerosis.

The chain joins TRBV2 to TRBJ1-5; TRBD1 is a possible D gene (6 bases). V lost 7 bases, J lost 6 bases, and 13 bases lay in between. The V gene's germline CDR1 is SNHLY and CDR2 FYNNEI. CDR3 length: 13 residues. As DNA, the CDR3 is TGTGCCAGCATGGTGGGGGGGCTTCAGCCCCAGCATTTT. Its protein product is CASMVGGLQPQHF.

The chain recombines TRBV25-1 with TRBJ1-4, with TRBD1 matching 7 bases. Trimming at V came to 8 bases and at J to 4 bases, leaving 4 bases not matched to a gene. CDR1 is MGHDK, CDR2 SYGVNS, per germline. This CDR3 comprises 13 residues. CDR3: CASLGQFNEKLFF. The CDR3, as DNA: TGTGCCAGCCTGGGACAGTTTAATGAAAAACTGTTTTTT.

There are a few counts of this clonotype. V gene TRBV13 combines with J gene TRBJ2-3; D remains ambiguous. The V gene's germline CDR1 is PRHDT and CDR2 FYEKMQ (reference sequence). V lost 5 bases, J lost 0 bases, and 6 bases lay in between. The CDR3 contains 13 residues. The CDR3 spells CASSVMSTDTQYF. The CDR3 DNA reads TGTGCCAGCAGCGTCATGAGCACAGATACGCAGTATTTT.

The rearrangement links TRBV29-1 to TRBJ1-1; D is undetermined. The CDR3 is made up of 14 amino acids. Germline assignment: CDR1 SQVTM and CDR2 ANQGSEA. V was shortened by 7 bases and J by 0 bases, with 15 bases between the two germline ends. DNA of the CDR3: TGCAGCGCACTACCCGGGTGGGTGAACACTGAAGCTTTCTTT. Translated: CSALPGWVNTEAFF.

The genes are TRBV9 and TRBJ2-5; 10 bases agree with TRBD1. This CDR3 is 15 amino acids long. V shed 7 bases and J 6 bases; nucleotides not matched to a gene: 12. CDR1 is SGDLS and CDR2 is YYNGEE in the germline V gene. The CDR3 bases are TGTGCCAGCGGGGCAGGACAGGGGGTTTCACAGACCCAGTACTTC. Its protein is CASGAGQGVSQTQYF.

This clonotype was counted between two and nine times. The chain links TRBV7-9 to TRBJ1-2; TRBD1 matches 7 bases. CDR1 SEHNR and CDR2 FQNEAQ come from the germline V gene (reference sequence). With 4 bases clipped from V and 8 bases from J, the junction kept 13 bases outside the gene matches. CDR3 length equals 15 residues. The CDR3 DNA sequence: TGTGCCAGCAGCTCCGTCCGGGACAGACTGCGAGGCTACACCTTC. Its translation: CASSSVRDRLRGYTF.

The chain joins TRBV6-5 to TRBJ2-1; 15 bases are shared with TRBD2. With V trimmed by 5 bases and J by 6 bases, 5 bases remained unmatched. Germline V gene lookup returns CDR1 MNHEY and CDR2 SVGAGI. The CDR3 covers 16 residues. DNA for the CDR3: TGTGCCAGCAGTCCCTGGACTAGCGGGGGGGGCAATGAGCAGTTCTTC. It is translated as CASSPWTSGGGNEQFF.

This chain links TRBV7-9 with TRBJ1-1; a possible D gene is TRBD1 (6 bases). The germline V gene has CDR1 SEHNR and CDR2 FQNEAQ (reference sequence). CDR3 length equals 13 residues. Trimming stripped 5 bases from V and 4 bases from J, with 11 bases between. The CDR3 loop is CASSVTGSTEAFF. CDR3 sequence (DNA): TGTGCCAGCAGCGTAACAGGGTCCACTGAAGCTTTCTTT.

DNA for the CDR3: TGTGCCAGCAGTCCTCGGGTCCTAGCGGGGGGGCCGCGGGGAGAGACCCAGTACTTC. As protein: CASSPRVLAGGPRGETQYF. V is TRBV9 and J is TRBJ2-5; 12 positions match TRBD2. J gave up 4 bases and V 5 bases, and 18 bases lay outside the gene matches. CDR1 is SGDLS and CDR2 is YYNGEE in the germline V gene. CDR3 size: 19 residues.

The rearrangement uses TRBV11-2 and TRBJ1-2, with TRBD1 matching 8 bases. Trimming removed 5 bases from V and 8 bases from J; junction bases left unmatched: 16. Germline CDR1 SGHAT, CDR2 FQNNGV. The CDR3 loop spans 16 amino acids. CDR3 protein: CASSDLRTGPFRGYTF. The DNA for the CDR3 is TGTGCCAGCAGCGACCTAAGGACAGGGCCGTTTCGCGGCTACACCTTC.

The CDR3 nucleotides read TGTGCCAGCAGTTTAAAGGGACAGGGTGTGGGCTACACCTTC. Encoded protein: CASSLKGQGVGYTF. The chain is built from TRBV28 and TRBJ1-2; 9 bases match TRBD1. The CDR3 sequence is 14 residues long. The V gene's germline CDR1 is MDHEN and CDR2 SYDVKM. V trimming: 2 bases; J trimming: 8 bases; junction bases outside the gene matches: 6.

There are a few counts of this clonotype. The chain joins TRBV5-1 to TRBJ2-5; no definite D call. Germline CDR1 reads SGHRS; CDR2 reads YFSETQ. The CDR3 is made up of 15 amino acids. V was cut by 1 base and J by 4 bases, with 14 bases left in between. Here the CDR3 reads CASSLTTRVGETQYF. As DNA, the CDR3 is TGCGCCAGCAGCTTGACGACAAGGGTAGGAGAGACCCAGTACTTC. Full variable domain (outside the CDR3, taken from reference TRBV5-1 and TRBJ2-5): KAGVTQTPRYLIKTRGQQVTLSCSPISGHRSVSWYQQTPGQGLQFLFEYFSETQRNKGNFPGRFSGRQFSNSRSEMNVSTLELGDSALYLCASSLTTRVGETQYFGPGTRLLVL.

This chain uses TRBV25-1 with TRBJ2-3; TRBD1 might be the D (6 bases). V lost 4 bases to trimming and J lost 2 bases, with 22 bases between them. Germline V lookup: CDR1 MGHDK, CDR2 SYGVNS. The CDR3 has 18 amino acids. The CDR3 nucleotides read TGTGCCAGCAGTGCCAGGGGCCTCTATAAACAACTCACAGATACGCAGTATTTT. Protein product: CASSARGLYKQLTDTQYF.

The chain employs TRBV10-3 and TRBJ2-7; 9 bases are shared with TRBD1. The CDR3 loop spans 14 amino acids. The ends lost 6 bases at V and 2 bases at J; junction bases unmatched: 5. Germline CDR1 reads ENHRY; CDR2 reads SYGVKD. The CDR3 loop reads CAIRGTGTPYEQYF. CDR3 in DNA: TGTGCCATCAGGGGGACAGGGACCCCCTACGAGCAGTACTTC.

J is TRBJ2-5 and V is TRBV14; D is unclear. The CDR3 consists of 14 residues. Germline V gene data show CDR1 as SGHDN and CDR2 as FVKESK. The V end was cut by 2 bases, the J end by 0 bases, with 7 bases between. This CDR3 is CASSQTPYQETQYF. The CDR3 DNA reads TGTGCCAGCAGCCAAACGCCCTACCAAGAGACCCAGTACTTC. Combining the CDR3 with reference TRBV14 and TRBJ2-5 gives the whole variable domain EAGVTQFPSHSVIEKGQTVTLRCDPISGHDNLYWYRRVMGKEIKFLLHFVKESKQDESGMPNNRFLAERTGGTYSTLKVQPAELEDSGVYFCASSQTPYQETQYFGPGTRLLVL.

This chain uses TRBV6-5 with TRBJ2-7; 8 positions match TRBD2. This CDR3 contains 15 residues. Losses at the gene ends were 2 bases for V and 5 bases for J; bases not matched to a gene: 8. The germline V gene encodes CDR1 MNHEY and CDR2 SVGAGI. The CDR3 DNA reads as TGTGCCAGCAGTTACGTTCCGGTGCGGGGGGACGAGCAGTACTTC. This translates into CASSYVPVRGDEQYF.